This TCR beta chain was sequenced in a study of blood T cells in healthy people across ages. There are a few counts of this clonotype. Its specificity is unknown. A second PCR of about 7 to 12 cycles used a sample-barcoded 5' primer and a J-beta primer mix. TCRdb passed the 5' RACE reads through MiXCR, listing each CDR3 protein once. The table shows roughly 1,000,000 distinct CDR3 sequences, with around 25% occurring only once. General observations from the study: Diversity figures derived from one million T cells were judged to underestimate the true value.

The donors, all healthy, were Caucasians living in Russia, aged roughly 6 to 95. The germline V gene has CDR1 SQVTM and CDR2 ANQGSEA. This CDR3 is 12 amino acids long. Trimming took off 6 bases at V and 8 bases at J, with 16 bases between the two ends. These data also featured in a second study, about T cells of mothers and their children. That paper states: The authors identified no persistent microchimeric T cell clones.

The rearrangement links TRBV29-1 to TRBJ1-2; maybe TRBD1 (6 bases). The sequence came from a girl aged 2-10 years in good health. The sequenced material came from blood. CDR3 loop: CSVFPGAGGYTF. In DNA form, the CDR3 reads TGCAGCGTCTTCCCAGGGGCGGGAGGCTACACCTTC.